This entry lists 25 T cell receptor beta chains sequenced from one sample in a study of shared clonotypes between healthy human individuals. Libraries were prepared by immunoSEQ multiplex PCR; TCRdb keeps only in-frame clonotypes and omits some of them. The table has hundreds of thousands of clones, roughly 96% seen once. CD8 cells regarded as naive lacked CD45RO, were positively chosen for CCR7, and omitted terminally differentiated effector memory CD45RA+ cells. Source material: naive CD8+ T cells sorted from blood. These receptors were obtained from a woman between 25 and 40 years old in good health.

The chain recombines TRBV15 with TRBJ2-7; 9 nucleotides line up with TRBD2. With V trimmed by 1 base and J by 7 bases, 8 bases remained unmatched. The CDR3 runs to 15 residues. Germline loops: CDR1 LNHNV, CDR2 YYDKDF (reference sequence). The CDR3 sequence is CATSRVPGLAGEQYF. The CDR3 nucleotides are TGTGCCACCAGCAGAGTACCGGGACTAGCTGGGGAGCAGTACTTC.

V usage is TRBV2 and J usage is TRBJ2-1, with TRBD2 matching 7 bases. J was trimmed by 8 bases and V by 3 bases; bases with no gene match: 7. This CDR3 comprises 14 residues. Germline V gives CDR1 SNHLY, CDR2 FYNNEI. The CDR3 protein is CASSDVSSGDEQFF. CDR3 nucleotide sequence: TGTGCCAGCAGTGATGTGTCTAGCGGAGATGAGCAGTTCTTC.

The V and J genes are TRBV13 and TRBJ1-1, with D unresolved. Germline values: CDR1 PRHDT, CDR2 FYEKMQ (reference sequence). V shed 3 bases and J shed 5 bases, with 13 bases lying between them. The CDR3 is 14 amino acids. This chain's CDR3 is CASSFEGRGTEAFF. The CDR3 DNA sequence: TGTGCCAGCAGCTTCGAGGGCAGAGGAACTGAAGCTTTCTTT.

V and J are TRBV19 and TRBJ2-7; no clear D gene. This CDR3 is built from 12 residues. The V gene lost 5 bases and the J gene lost 6 bases, with 11 bases spanning the gap. Germline V gene lookup returns CDR1 LNHDA and CDR2 SQIVND (reference sequence). The CDR3 nucleotides read TGTGCCAGTAGTCTGGTGGGTCGCGAGCAGTACTTC. This sequence encodes CASSLVGREQYF.

CDR3 nucleotide sequence: TGTGCCAGCAGCTTACGCGGGAGTGGGAACGAGCAGTACTTC. It is translated as CASSLRGSGNEQYF. The chain employs TRBV7-2 and TRBJ2-5, with 7 positions matching TRBD2. The tail of the sequence fits TRBJ2-7 better, so the J call may be wrong. This CDR3 has 14 amino acids. Germline CDR1 reads SGHTA; CDR2 reads FQGNSA.

The chain combines TRBV21-1 with TRBJ2-4; TRBD2, the table's D call, was not compared with the DNA. TRBV21-1 is assigned pseudogene status. The CDR3 spans 13 residues. CDR3 sequence reads: CASGTGGENIQYF. DNA of the CDR3: TGTGCCAGCGGAACGGGAGGGGAAAACATTCAGTACTTC.

The chain links TRBV21-1 to TRBJ2-3. TRBV21-1 is designated a pseudogene. This CDR3 is 16 amino acids long. The CDR3 DNA sequence: TGTGCCAGCAGCAAAGTATCAGGAGAGAGCACAGATACGCAGTATTTT. This translates into CASSKVSGESTDTQYF.

The chain joins TRBV27 to TRBJ2-7; possibly TRBD2 for D (6 bases). Deletions cut 1 base from V and 3 bases from J, with 13 bases between. Germline lookup yields CDR1 MNHEY and CDR2 SMNVEV (reference sequence). There are 15 residues in the CDR3. The CDR3 nucleotides are TGTGCCAGCAGTTTATTAGCGGCAAGGGGCTACGAGCAGTACTTC. This encodes CASSLLAARGYEQYF.

The V call is TRBV28, the J call TRBJ1-6; 10 bases line up with TRBD1. This CDR3 is built from 18 residues. J was trimmed by 0 bases and V by 4 bases; bases with no gene match: 6. CDR1 and CDR2 from the germline V gene are MDHEN and SYDVKM. The CDR3: CASSWGQGPSSYNSPLHF. CDR3 coding DNA: TGTGCCAGCAGTTGGGGACAGGGGCCGAGCTCCTATAATTCACCCCTCCACTTT. Full variable domain (outside the CDR3, taken from reference TRBV28 and TRBJ1-6): DVKVTQSSRYLVKRTGEKVFLECVQDMDHENMFWYRQDPGLGLRLIYFSYDVKMKEKGDIPEGYSVSREKKERFSLILESASTNQTSMYLCASSWGQGPSSYNSPLHFGNGTRLTVT.

The J gene is TRBJ2-7, the V gene TRBV4-2; D unclear. Germline V gene sequence: CDR1 LGHNA, CDR2 YNFKEQ. Trimming pared 0 bases from V and 2 bases from J, leaving 11 bases between. The CDR3 length is 15 residues. The CDR3 nucleotides read TGTGCCAGCAGCCAAGATCGATTTGTAGCCTACGAGCAGTACTTC. This codes for CASSQDRFVAYEQYF.

The CDR3 region is CASSSAGGSSGYTF. Here the CDR3 DNA reads TGTGCCAGCAGCTCAGCAGGGGGAAGTAGTGGCTACACCTTC. The chain combines TRBV5-5 with TRBJ1-2, with 7 bases fitting TRBD1. In germline, CDR1 is SGHKS, CDR2 YYEKEE (reference sequence). The trim removed 3 bases at V and 7 bases at J, leaving 9 bases unmatched. The CDR3 sequence is 14 residues long.

The chain has TRBV7-6 and TRBJ2-2, with TRBD2 matching 14 bases. The CDR3 length is 16 residues. V gave up 5 bases and J gave up 7 bases; unmatched junction bases: 6. The V gene's germline CDR1 is SGHVS and CDR2 FNYEAQ. In nucleotides, the CDR3 is TGTGCCAGCAGCCCCTCTGGACTAGCGGGAGGCGGGGAGCTGTTTTTT. Protein: CASSPSGLAGGGELFF. Based on the CDR3 plus reference TRBV7-6 and TRBJ2-2, the full variable domain is GAGVSQSPRYKVTKRGQDVALRCDPISGHVSLYWYRQALGQGPEFLTYFNYEAQQDKSGLPNDRFSAERPEGSISTLTIQRTEQRDSAMYRCASSPSGLAGGGELFFGEGSRLTVL.

This rearrangement joins TRBV27 to TRBJ2-3; D is perhaps TRBD1 or TRBD2 (5 bases each). CDR1 is MNHEY and CDR2 is SMNVEV in the germline V gene (reference sequence). The V end was cut by 6 bases, the J end by 3 bases, with 13 bases between. The CDR3 runs to 14 residues. The CDR3, as DNA: TGTGCCAGCAGGGGGGTGGTAACAACAGATACGCAGTATTTT. It codes for CASRGVVTTDTQYF.

The rearrangement joins TRBV10-2 to TRBJ2-7, with 13 bases fitting TRBD2. Germline V gives CDR1 WSHSY, CDR2 SAAADI. This CDR3 is built from 14 residues. V dropped 6 bases and J dropped 6; count of bases not matched to a gene: 5. The CDR3 DNA sequence: TGCGCCAGCAGACTAGCGGGAGGGCCTGGCGAGCAGTACTTC. Residues: CASRLAGGPGEQYF.

This clone appeared once. The rearrangement uses TRBV28 and TRBJ2-7; 8 nucleotides align to TRBD2. The germline CDR1 and CDR2 sequences are MDHEN and SYDVKM. J gave up 1 base and V 4 bases, and 12 bases lay outside the gene matches. The CDR3 runs 17 residues. The CDR3 is CASSSPDSGIISYEQYF. Here the CDR3 DNA reads TGTGCCAGCAGTTCTCCCGATAGCGGGATCATTTCCTACGAGCAGTACTTC.

The chain couples TRBV4-1 to TRBJ2-7; D remains ambiguous. The germline V and J ends were trimmed by 4 bases and 3 bases, with 4 bases remaining between them. There are 11 residues in the CDR3. CDR1 MGHRA and CDR2 YSYEKL come from the germline V gene. The CDR3 loop is CASSLGYEQYF. In DNA form, the CDR3 reads TGCGCCAGCAGCCTCGGCTACGAGCAGTACTTC.

CDR3 protein: CASSRLGTERYEQYF. The CDR3 DNA reads TGTGCCAGCAGCAGACTAGGGACTGAGAGATACGAGCAGTACTTC. The V gene is TRBV21-1, the J gene TRBJ2-7; the table's D gene call, TRBD2, was not cross checked with the DNA. TRBV21-1 is noted as a pseudogene. The CDR3 covers 15 residues.

This clone showed up just once. V usage is TRBV18 and J usage is TRBJ2-4; possibly TRBD1 for D (6 bases). From germline, CDR1 is KGHSH and CDR2 LQKENI. The V gene lost 4 bases and the J gene lost 1 base, with 11 bases spanning the gap. The CDR3 length is 15 residues. The CDR3 sequence is CASSRSGQAKNIQYF. In nucleotides, the CDR3 is TGTGCCAGCTCACGCTCCGGACAGGCCAAAAACATTCAGTACTTC.

The chain has TRBV30 and TRBJ2-5, with a tentative D call TRBD2 (6 bases). CDR3 length equals 13 residues. Germline V lookup: CDR1 GTSNPN, CDR2 SVGIG (reference sequence). V was trimmed by 1 base and J by 3 bases, leaving 9 bases between them. In DNA form, the CDR3 reads TGTGCCTGGAGTGGCGGGAACAAAGAGACCCAGTACTTC. Amino acid sequence: CAWSGGNKETQYF. The full variable domain, rest sourced from reference TRBV30 and TRBJ2-5, is SQTIHQWPATLVQPVGSPLSLECTVEGTSNPNLYWYRQAAGRGLQLLFYSVGIGQISSEVPQNLSASRPQDRQFILSSKKLLLSDSGFYLCAWSGGNKETQYFGPGTRLLVL.

This chain connects TRBV19 to TRBJ1-2; D perhaps matches TRBD1 (5 bases). Germline assignment: CDR1 LNHDA and CDR2 SQIVND (reference sequence). V was cut by 2 bases and J by 6 bases, with 13 bases left in between. This CDR3 has 14 amino acids. The CDR3 spells CASSIFLGEDGYTF. In nucleotides, the CDR3 is TGTGCCAGTAGTATATTCCTAGGGGAAGATGGCTACACCTTC.

This chain connects TRBV27 to TRBJ2-1; 9 nucleotides agree with TRBD2. V trimming: 8 bases; J trimming: 10 bases; junction bases outside the gene matches: 12. The CDR3 sequence is 14 residues long. From germline, CDR1 is MNHEY and CDR2 SMNVEV (reference sequence). The CDR3 protein is CASSEREVGNEQFF. For the CDR3, the DNA is TGTGCCAGCTCTGAGCGGGAGGTAGGAAACGAGCAGTTCTTC.

The chain carries TRBV28 and TRBJ1-5, with D tentatively TRBD1 (6 bases). Germline V gene lookup returns CDR1 MDHEN and CDR2 SYDVKM. The CDR3 extends over 15 amino acids. Trimming took off 6 bases at V and 2 bases at J, with 14 bases between the two ends. In nucleotides, the CDR3 is TGTGCCAGCAGAGCCTACAGGGCTGGCAATCAGCCCCAGCATTTT. It specifies CASRAYRAGNQPQHF.

The V call is TRBV9, the J call TRBJ2-7; D is possibly TRBD1 (6 bases). CDR1 SGDLS and CDR2 YYNGEE come from the germline V gene. The CDR3 has 14 amino acids. V was shortened by 4 bases and J by 5 bases, with 16 bases between the two germline ends. The CDR3: CASSQGPGFHEQYF. For the CDR3, the DNA is TGTGCCAGCAGCCAGGGGCCCGGGTTTCACGAGCAGTACTTC. The full variable domain, with the rest looked up from reference TRBV9 and TRBJ2-7, is DSGVTQTPKHLITATGQRVTLRCSPRSGDLSVYWYQQSLDQGLQFLIQYYNGEERAKGNILERFSAQQFPDLHSELNLSSLELGDSALYFCASSQGPGFHEQYFGPGTRLTVT.

The chain combines TRBV19 with TRBJ2-3, with a weak D call TRBD1 (5 bases). CDR1 LNHDA and CDR2 SQIVND come from the germline V gene (reference sequence). The CDR3 contains 17 residues. The V and J ends lost 0 bases and 0 bases respectively, with 13 bases between them. CDR3 amino acids: CASSIDLETASTDTQYF. The CDR3 nucleotides are TGTGCCAGTAGTATAGATCTCGAGACAGCTAGCACAGATACGCAGTATTTT.

The V and J genes are TRBV7-9 and TRBJ1-2; D remains unclear. V lost 8 bases, J lost 0 bases, and 13 bases lay in between. Germline values: CDR1 SEHNR, CDR2 FQNEAQ (reference sequence). CDR3 length: 14 amino acids. CDR3 protein: CASGPLLANYGYTF. The CDR3 nucleotides are TGTGCCAGCGGCCCTTTGTTAGCTAACTATGGCTACACCTTC.